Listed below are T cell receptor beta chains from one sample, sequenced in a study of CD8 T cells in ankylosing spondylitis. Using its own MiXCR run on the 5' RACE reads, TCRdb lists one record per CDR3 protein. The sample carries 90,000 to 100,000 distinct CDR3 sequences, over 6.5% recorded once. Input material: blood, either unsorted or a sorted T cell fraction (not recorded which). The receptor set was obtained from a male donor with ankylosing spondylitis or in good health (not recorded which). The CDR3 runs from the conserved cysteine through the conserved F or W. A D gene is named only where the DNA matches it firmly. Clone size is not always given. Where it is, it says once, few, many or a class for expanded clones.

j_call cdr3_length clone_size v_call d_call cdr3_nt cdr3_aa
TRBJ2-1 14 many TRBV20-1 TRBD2 TGCAGTGCTAGAACGACTAGCCCCTACAATGAGCAGTTCTTC CSARTTSPYNEQFF
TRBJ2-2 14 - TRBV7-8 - TGTGCCAGCAGCTTAGTGGTGGGCACCGGGGAGCTGTTTTTT CASSLVVGTGELFF
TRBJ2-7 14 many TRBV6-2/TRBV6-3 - TGTGCCAGCAGTTACGGGGTTGGAGGTTACGAGCAGTACTTC CASSYGVGGYEQYF
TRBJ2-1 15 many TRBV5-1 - TGCGCCAGCAGCTTGGTCGTGGGAACCTACAATGAGCAGTTCTTC CASSLVVGTYNEQFF
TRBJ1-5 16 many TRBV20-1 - TGCAGTGCTAGAGAAACGGGACTGCTCCACCATCAGCCCCAGCATTTT CSARETGLLHHQPQHF
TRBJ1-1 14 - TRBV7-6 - TGTGCCAGCAGCTTAGAGGGAGGGCACACTGAAGCTTTCTTT CASSLEGGHTEAFF
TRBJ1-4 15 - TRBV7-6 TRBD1 TGTGCCAGCAGCTTGATCACAGGGGCTAATGAAAAACTGTTTTTT CASSLITGANEKLFF
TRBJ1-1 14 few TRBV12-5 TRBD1 TGTGCTAGTAGAGGGACAGGGGGGAACACTGAAGCTTTCTTT CASRGTGGNTEAFF
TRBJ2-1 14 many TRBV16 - TGTGCCAGCAGACAGGTATTGTCCTACAATGAGCAGTTCTTC CASRQVLSYNEQFF
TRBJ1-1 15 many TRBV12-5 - TGTGCTAGTGGTTTGGGTTTGAGCGCGGACACTGAAGCTTTCTTT CASGLGLSADTEAFF
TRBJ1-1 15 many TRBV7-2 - TGTGCCAGCAGCTTAGTGGGACACACGGGGACTGAAGCTTTCTTT CASSLVGHTGTEAFF
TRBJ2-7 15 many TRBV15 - TGTGCCACCAGCACCCAGACTCTGAGCTCCTACGAGCAGTACTTC CATSTQTLSSYEQYF
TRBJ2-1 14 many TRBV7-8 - TGTGCCAGCAGCTCAAGTGACAGGTCTAATGAGCAGTTCTTC CASSSSDRSNEQFF
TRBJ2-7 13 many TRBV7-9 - TGTGCCAGCAGCCCCGGGGGGCCCTACGAGCAGTACTTC CASSPGGPYEQYF
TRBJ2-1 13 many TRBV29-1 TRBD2 TGCAGCGTTGAGACCCGGCTAGCGGGCCGGAAGTTCTTC CSVETRLAGRKFF
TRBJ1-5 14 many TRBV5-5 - TGTGCCAGCAGCTTGGTGACAGACAATCAGCCCCAGCATTTT CASSLVTDNQPQHF
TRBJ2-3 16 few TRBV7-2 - TGTGCCAGCAGCTCAATCGGACGGGAGATCACAGATACGCAGTATTTT CASSSIGREITDTQYF
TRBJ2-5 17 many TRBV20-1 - TGCAGTGCCCAACGGGCCATCCAGCGGGCTATCCAAGAGACCCAGTACTTC CSAQRAIQRAIQETQYF
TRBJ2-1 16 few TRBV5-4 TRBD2 TGTGCCAGCAGCTGGGAAAGCGGGGGGGCCAGGAATGAGCAGTTCTTC CASSWESGGARNEQFF
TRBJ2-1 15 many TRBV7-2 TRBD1 TGTGCCAGCAGCTTAGAGGGACAGGGAATCAATGAGCAGTTCTTC CASSLEGQGINEQFF
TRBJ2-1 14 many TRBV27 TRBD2 TGTGCCAGCACCGGACTAGCGGCCTACAATGAGCAGTTCTTC CASTGLAAYNEQFF
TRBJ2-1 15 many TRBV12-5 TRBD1 TGTGCTAGTGGTCCTCGACAGGGTACCTACAATGAGCAGTTCTTC CASGPRQGTYNEQFF
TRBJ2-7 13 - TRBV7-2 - TGTGCCAGCAGCTTGACAGGATTCCGGGAGCAGTACTTC CASSLTGFREQYF
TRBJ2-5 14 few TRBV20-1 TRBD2 TGCAGTGCTAGTTTACGGGGGGGAGAAGAGACCCAGTACTTC CSASLRGGEETQYF
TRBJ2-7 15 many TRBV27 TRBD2 TGTGCCAGCAGGGGAACTAGCGGGGGGGGTTACGAGCAGTACTTC CASRGTSGGGYEQYF
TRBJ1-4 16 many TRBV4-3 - TGCGCCAGCAGCCAAGATATTCAGGCCAAGAATGAAAAACTGTTTTTT CASSQDIQAKNEKLFF
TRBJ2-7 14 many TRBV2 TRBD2 TGTGCCAGCTTCAAAACGGCGGGGGACTACGAGCAGTACTTC CASFKTAGDYEQYF
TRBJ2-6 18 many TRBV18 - TGTGCCAGCTCCCTAAAGAGGACAGTGGACTCTGGGGCCAACGTCCTGACTTTC CASSLKRTVDSGANVLTF
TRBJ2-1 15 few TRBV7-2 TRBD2 TGTGCCAGCAGGTTAGCGGGAGCCCTTTTCAATGAGCAGTTCTTC CASRLAGALFNEQFF
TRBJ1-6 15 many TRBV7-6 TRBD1 TGTGCCAGCAGCTTAAACAGGGGGCATCGGTCACCCCTCCACTTT CASSLNRGHRSPLHF
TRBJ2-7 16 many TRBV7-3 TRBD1 TGTGCCAGCAGCTTAACGGGACAGGGAGACTTGGACGAGCAGTACTTC CASSLTGQGDLDEQYF
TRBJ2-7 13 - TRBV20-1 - TGCAGTGCTTATGGAGGAGGGAACTACGAGCAGTACTTC CSAYGGGNYEQYF
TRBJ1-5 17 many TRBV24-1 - TGTGCCTCATACGGGGACTCCCCCTTCGATCGCAATCAGCCCCAGCATTTT CASYGDSPFDRNQPQHF
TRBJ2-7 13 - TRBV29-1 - TGCAGCGTCCTGACAGATTACCCTTACGAGCAGTACTTC CSVLTDYPYEQYF
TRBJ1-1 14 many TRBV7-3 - TGTGCCAGCAGCTTAACAGGGAAGAACACTGAAGCTTTCTTT CASSLTGKNTEAFF
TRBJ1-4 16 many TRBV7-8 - TGTGCCAGCAGCTTAACCTTAGTTTATCCTAATGAAAAACTGTTTTTT CASSLTLVYPNEKLFF
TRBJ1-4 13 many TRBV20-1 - TGCAGTGCTAGGAGAGGGGCTGGGGAAAAACTGTTTTTT CSARRGAGEKLFF
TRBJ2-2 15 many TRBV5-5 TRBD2 TGTGCCAGCAGCTTGCGGACTAGCGGGAGTGAGGAGCTGTTTTTT CASSLRTSGSEELFF
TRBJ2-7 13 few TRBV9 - TGTGCCAGCAGCTTAGTTGGGGACGGGGAGCAGTACTTC CASSLVGDGEQYF
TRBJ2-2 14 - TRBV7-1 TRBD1 TGTGCCAGCAGGACAGGGGAGTTTCACGGGGAGCTGTTTTTT CASRTGEFHGELFF
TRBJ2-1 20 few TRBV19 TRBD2 TGTGCCAGTAGTATGGCCCGGCTAGCGGGAGGGCGAGGGGGTTACAATGAGCAGTTCTTC CASSMARLAGGRGGYNEQFF
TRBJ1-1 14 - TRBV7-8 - TGTGCCAGCAGCTTAGCACGACGAGGTACTGAAGCTTTCTTT CASSLARRGTEAFF
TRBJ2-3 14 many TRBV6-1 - TGTGCCAGCAGAAACATACAGGCGACAGATACGCAGTATTTT CASRNIQATDTQYF
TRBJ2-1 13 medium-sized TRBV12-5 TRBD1 TGTGCTAGTGGTCACGGACAGGGATATGAGCAGTTCTTC CASGHGQGYEQFF